The entry that follows covers one T cell receptor beta chain sequence. The antigen this receptor binds is unknown. No much larger clone exists at a distance of one base, and base qualities are not known. Graves' hyperthyroidism was defined as stable when no progression to ophthalmopathy occurred over 18 months of follow-up. Hyperthyroidism patients were newly diagnosed, had a disease duration of under 2 months, and were aged 18 to 65 years. Any patient with an uncontrolled infection, another autoimmune disease, pregnancy or lactation was excluded. Diagnoses relied on clinical symptoms, serum thyroxine and TRAb, thyroid ultrasound and orbital computed tomography. PBMCs were isolated from approximately 10 ml of fresh peripheral blood by Ficoll-Paque density gradient centrifugation. Total RNA was extracted with Trizol reagent, and quality was checked on an Agilent 2100 Bioanalyzer. Amplification of TCR beta CDR3 regions was carried out from RNA transcripts. The first round of RT-PCR for the TCR CDR3 was performed with the HTBI primer set and the Qiagen OneStep RT-PCR kit. A second multiplex PCR round built the libraries, followed by size selection and purification. The libraries were sequenced on an Illumina HiSeq2000 using paired-end 100 bp reads. The source study handled its data this way. SOAPnuke was used to process the raw data, with reads discarded if the reads contained adapters or uncalled bases, had a mean Phred below 15, or lacked an exact constant-primer or identifier match. COPE v1.2.5 was used to merge high-quality paired reads, and clonotypes were defined as unique nucleotide sequences. MiTCR v1.1 was used to align the clonotypes against IMGT TRBV, TRBD and TRBJ reference segments. Analysis was restricted to V-J combinations with a frequency above 0.0001, which covered 99.2% of repertoires. The TCS score was defined as F50 (clonal expansion) divided by E x V (chaos), with BLOSUM62-based TCRdist calculated between CDR3 peptides within each V-J. Welch's t-statistics and random forest reduced approximately 520 V-J features to 13, which were used in a naive Bayes classifier (R e1071). TCRdb cleaned the public reads at Q25 with fastp, built clones with MiXCR and kept in-frame beta chains. Here each entry gathers all rows of one CDR3 protein and keeps the most common genes and DNA. The V and J calls here are based on TCRdb, not the publication. The sample contains 250,000 to 300,000 distinct CDR3 sequences, roughly 13% of them found a single time. The top ten constitute 7.9% of the sample.

The data originate from a study of T cells in Graves' hyperthyroidism and ophthalmopathy (dated by TCRdb to the late 2010s). With respect to the entire study: Peripheral blood samples were taken at initial diagnosis, before any treatment was given. The 90 to 100 discovery patients were randomly divided into training and test sets at a 7:3 ratio. An independent validation cohort of around 19 hyperthyroidism patients and 17 patients who later progressed to ophthalmopathy tested prospective prediction of ophthalmopathy. Thyroid tissue and blood T-cell repertoires from six Graves' hyperthyroidism patients were also compared in the study. To identify TCR V-J signatures that set the groups apart, the researchers used a discovery cohort of 100 patients, made up of about 44 with Graves' ophthalmopathy and 57 with stable Graves' hyperthyroidism. The paper reports TCR Vbeta CDR3 sequencing of over 130 peripheral blood samples: around 45 ophthalmopathy, fewer than 80 hyperthyroidism and around 17 progressor patients. After sampling, hyperthyroidism patients received methimazole starting at 30 mg daily, and ophthalmopathy patients received high-dose intravenous methylprednisolone.

The research as a whole found: Ophthalmopathy was separated from stable hyperthyroidism by a 13 V-J signature model, with approximately 89% sensitivity and 81% to 82% specificity obtained in cross-validation and 80%/75% obtained in testing. Most expanded thyroid clonotypes (frequency above 0.001) were also found in blood, which suggests that blood repertoires may mirror thyroid immune responses. In validation, the model predicted progression to ophthalmopathy with approximately 70% sensitivity and about 73% specificity, a median of around six months before onset. Sample size was not statistically predetermined, and investigators were not blinded to group allocation.

The sample consisted of blood. This TCR was recovered from a woman aged 35 to 49 with Graves' hyperthyroidism.

The nucleotides read TGTGCCAGCTCACCAGGTCTAGCGGGGGACCTGGAGCAGTACTTC. Its translation reads: CASSPGLAGDLEQYF. The chain is encoded by TRBV18 joined to TRBJ2-7, with 10 central nucleotides matching TRBD2. The CDR3 sequence holds 15 residues, the cysteine and phenylalanine included. Just the 45-base CDR3 DNA is kept, in frame starting at base 1. At the junction V is shortened by 2 bases and J by 7 bases; bases outside the gene matches: 8. CDR1 is given as KGHSH and CDR2 as LQKENI, both from the germline V gene.